These 16 T cell receptor beta chains came from one sample sequenced in a study of OX40 agonist ivuxolimab in advanced cancers. Profiling relied on immunoSEQ multiplex PCR, and the TCRdb table lists in-frame clones only, not all of them. Of about 66,000 clones in the sample, roughly 87% are singletons; the top ten hold approximately 3%. Sequenced material: CD4+ or CD8+ T cells sorted from blood, taken in a trial of the OX40 agonist ivuxolimab. Receptors were obtained from an adult with an advanced solid tumor such as melanoma, head and neck, liver or kidney cancer.

This chain connects TRBV19 to TRBJ1-4; D not certain. The CDR3 sequence is 13 residues long. V was trimmed by 7 bases and J by 2 bases, leaving 8 bases between them. Germline V CDR1 and CDR2: LNHDA, SQIVND (reference sequence). CDR3 residues: CASTSSTNEKLFF. CDR3 DNA sequence: TGTGCCAGTACTAGTTCTACTAATGAAAAACTGTTTTTT. The full variable domain, completed using reference TRBV19 and TRBJ1-4, is DGGITQSPKYLFRKEGQNVTLSCEQNLNHDAMYWYRQDPGQGLRLIYYSQIVNDFQKGDIAEGYSVSREKKESFPLTVTSAQKNPTAFYLCASTSSTNEKLFFGSGTQLSVL.

This clone is a singleton in its sample. V usage is TRBV14 and J usage is TRBJ1-2; D gene ambiguous. The CDR3 is made up of 13 amino acids. The germline V and J ends were trimmed by 2 bases and 4 bases, with 8 bases remaining between them. The germline CDR1 and CDR2 sequences are SGHDN and FVKESK. CDR3 nucleotides: TGTGCCAGCAGCCAACCGGGTGGCTATGGCTACACCTTC. Its protein is CASSQPGGYGYTF.

The genes are TRBV10-3 and TRBJ1-6; TRBD1 matches at 10 bases. Trimming at V came to 8 bases and at J to 10 bases, leaving 8 bases not matched to a gene. The CDR3 has 14 amino acids. CDR1 is ENHRY, CDR2 SYGVKD, per germline. The CDR3 loop reads CAIAPGQGESPLHF. In DNA, the CDR3 is TGTGCCATCGCCCCCGGACAGGGGGAATCACCCCTCCACTTT.

This chain uses TRBV10-3 with TRBJ1-1; 8 bases map to TRBD1. CDR1 ENHRY and CDR2 SYGVKD come from the germline V gene. V was pared by 0 bases and J by 9 bases, with 9 bases of the junction left unmatched. The CDR3 is made up of 15 amino acids. The CDR3 reads CAISESIGDRMKAFF. The CDR3 region has the DNA TGTGCCATCAGTGAGTCGATAGGGGACAGGATGAAAGCTTTCTTT.

The chain uses TRBV5-1 and TRBJ2-2, with D perhaps TRBD1 or TRBD2 (5 bases each). Germline loops: CDR1 SGHRS, CDR2 YFSETQ. The V end lost 0 bases, the J end lost 4 bases, and 10 bases lay between the germline ends. The CDR3 totals 15 residues. CDR3 DNA sequence: TGCGCCAGCAGCTTGGCTGGGGCGGGCACCGGGGAGCTGTTTTTT. As protein: CASSLAGAGTGELFF.

The rearrangement uses TRBV19 and TRBJ2-5; 7 positions agree with TRBD1. The CDR3 contains 14 residues. V lost 5 bases, J lost 2 bases, and 5 bases stayed unmatched. Per the germline V gene, CDR1 is LNHDA and CDR2 is SQIVND (reference sequence). For the CDR3, the DNA is TGTGCCAGTAGTCGAGGACAGGTACAAGAGACCCAGTACTTC. It yields the protein CASSRGQVQETQYF.

The rearrangement links TRBV5-4 to TRBJ2-2; 8 nucleotides match TRBD2. The CDR3 is made up of 16 amino acids. V trimming: 4 bases; J trimming: 2 bases; junction bases outside the gene matches: 7. The V gene's germline CDR1 is SGHNT and CDR2 YYREEE (reference sequence). The DNA for the CDR3 is TGTGCCAGCAGCCGGGGGGGCGGACTTAACACCGGGGAGCTGTTTTTT. It yields the protein CASSRGGGLNTGELFF.

The genes are TRBV7-3 and TRBJ2-1, with D unclear. V lost 5 bases, J lost 7 bases, and 15 bases lay in between. The germline CDR1 and CDR2 sequences are SGHTA and FQGTGA. The CDR3 sequence is 14 residues long. The CDR3 nucleotides read TGTGCCAGCAGCCTATCCGATTTGGTAAATGAGCAGTTCTTC. Its translation is CASSLSDLVNEQFF.

The chain has TRBV19 and TRBJ1-4; D possibly corresponds to TRBD1 (6 bases). The germline V gene encodes CDR1 LNHDA and CDR2 SQIVND (reference sequence). V gave up 6 bases and J gave up 5 bases, with 13 bases separating them. The CDR3 sequence is 14 residues long. Here the CDR3 reads CASRGDRSNEKLFF. The CDR3 DNA reads TGTGCCAGTAGGGGCGACAGGTCAAATGAAAAACTGTTTTTT.

This chain uses TRBV10-3 with TRBJ2-1, with a weak D call TRBD1 (6 bases). Trimming cost V 3 bases and J 9 bases, with 15 bases left between them. This CDR3 has 14 residues. Germline values: CDR1 ENHRY, CDR2 SYGVKD. The chain's CDR3 is CAISDNREILEQFF. CDR3 in DNA: TGTGCCATCAGTGACAACAGGGAGATTCTTGAGCAGTTCTTC.

V usage is TRBV11-2 and J usage is TRBJ1-5, with 12 nucleotides matching TRBD1. The CDR3 contains 15 residues. CDR1 and CDR2 (germline): SGHAT, FQNNGV. V lost 5 bases, J lost 6 bases, and 5 bases stayed unmatched. CDR3 region: CASSTGQGAGQPQHF. DNA for the CDR3: TGTGCCAGCAGCACGGGACAGGGGGCCGGTCAGCCCCAGCATTTT.

V gene TRBV28 combines with J gene TRBJ2-5; 7 bases line up with TRBD2. The end of the DNA fits TRBJ2-7 better, so the J call may be wrong. CDR3 length: 15 amino acids. The V gene's germline CDR1 is MDHEN and CDR2 SYDVKM. The CDR3 DNA reads TGTGCCAGCAGTCTCTCTAGCGGAAGCTCCTACGAGCAGTACTTC. Translated, it gives CASSLSSGSSYEQYF.

The rearrangement uses TRBV9 and TRBJ2-7; weak D call: TRBD1 (5 bases). This CDR3 region has 14 residues. V was clipped by 0 bases and J by 6 bases, with 13 bases between them. Germline values: CDR1 SGDLS, CDR2 YYNGEE. CDR3 loop: CASSVDLGPGEQYF. The CDR3 nucleotides are TGTGCCAGCAGCGTAGATCTGGGGCCGGGCGAGCAGTACTTC. Together with reference TRBV9 and TRBJ2-7, the CDR3 gives the full variable domain: DSGVTQTPKHLITATGQRVTLRCSPRSGDLSVYWYQQSLDQGLQFLIQYYNGEERAKGNILERFSAQQFPDLHSELNLSSLELGDSALYFCASSVDLGPGEQYFGPGTRLTVT.

The CDR3: CASSLAAGSYEQYF. Here the CDR3 DNA reads TGTGCCAGCAGCTTGGCCGCAGGGAGCTACGAGCAGTACTTC. V gene TRBV5-5 combines with J gene TRBJ2-7; either TRBD1 or TRBD2 may supply D (5 bases each). The germline V and J ends were trimmed by 0 bases and 3 bases, with 10 bases remaining between them. CDR1 is SGHKS and CDR2 is YYEKEE in the germline V gene (reference sequence). The CDR3 has 14 amino acids.

This clone was picked up one time. This rearrangement joins TRBV10-3 to TRBJ1-5; 9 bases align to TRBD1. This CDR3 contains 15 residues. V was clipped by 2 bases and J by 6 bases; unmatched bases: 5. CDR1 is ENHRY, CDR2 SYGVKD, per germline. The CDR3 region is CAISERDRVLQPQHF. CDR3 DNA sequence: TGTGCCATCAGTGAGAGGGACAGGGTACTTCAGCCCCAGCATTTT.

J is TRBJ1-2 and V is TRBV9, with 7 bases identical to TRBD1. This CDR3 has 14 amino acids. Germline V CDR1 and CDR2: SGDLS, YYNGEE. The trim removed 3 bases at V and 3 bases at J, leaving 5 bases unmatched. In nucleotides, the CDR3 is TGTGCCAGCAGCGCGGGGACAGCTTACTATGGCTACACCTTC. Translated: CASSAGTAYYGYTF.